This T cell receptor beta chain originates from a study of Ad26.COV2.S vaccination and SARS-CoV-2 variants. Study outcomes and limitations: Following vaccination, spike-specific CD8+ and CD4+ T cell responses reportedly exhibited substantial breadth. Placebo recipients had lower spike-specific TCR breadth than vaccine recipients.

V was cut by 3 bases and J by 8 bases, with 13 bases left in between. This CDR3 contains 14 residues. CDR1 is MDHEN and CDR2 is SYDVKM in the germline V gene. Clones were sequenced by immunoSEQ multiplex PCR, and TCRdb holds only the in-frame ones, with some missing. The sample contains 150,000 to 200,000 clones, 87% of which appear only once. Notes on this clone: Its antigen is undetermined. Other DNA sequences in this specimen translate into the identical CDR3.

The clonotype originates from a human donor who had recovered from COVID-19. The V call is TRBV28, the J call TRBJ1-4; a possible D gene is TRBD1 (5 bases). The sample in question was peripheral blood, obtained after recovery from COVID-19. The DNA for the CDR3 is TGTGCCAGCAGTTTGGAGGGGAGTTGGGAAAAACTGTTTTTT. Amino acid sequence: CASSLEGSWEKLFF.